A selection of T cell receptor beta chains follows, all from one sample in a study of blood T cells in healthy people across ages. TCRdb passed the 5' RACE reads through MiXCR, listing each CDR3 protein once. Of about 640,000 distinct CDR3 sequences listed, around three fifths were seen once; the top ten hold 35% to 40%. The sample comprised blood. These receptor sequences come from a man aged 60 to 69 in good health. The conserved cysteine and the conserved F or W are not part of the CDR3 here. Each record gives: J gene, V gene, CDR3 protein.

>TRBJ1-5|TRBV12-3/TRBV12-4
ASSAVRASGRH
>TRBJ1-2|TRBV27
ASSFQPGTGGYGYT
>TRBJ1-2|TRBV20-1
SARVRDRGDCYGYT
>TRBJ1-2|TRBV18
ASSAKQDDYGYT
>TRBJ1-2|TRBV15
ATSRDRTGSAYGYT
>TRBJ2-3|TRBV5-1
ASSPLQGASDTQY
>TRBJ2-5|TRBV14
ASSQDFGEGTQY
>TRBJ2-1|TRBV20-1
SARGLAPYNEQF
>TRBJ2-3|TRBV28
ASSGTSGGGPDTQY
>TRBJ2-7|TRBV21-1
AISNLASRATNEQY
>TRBJ2-3|TRBV27
ASSLLAGGRDTQY
>TRBJ1-1|TRBV4-1
ASSQTPGQGGTEAF
>TRBJ2-3|TRBV4-2
ASSQNAGGRDTQY
>TRBJ2-2|TRBV27
ASSLRSGQVGPRSGELF